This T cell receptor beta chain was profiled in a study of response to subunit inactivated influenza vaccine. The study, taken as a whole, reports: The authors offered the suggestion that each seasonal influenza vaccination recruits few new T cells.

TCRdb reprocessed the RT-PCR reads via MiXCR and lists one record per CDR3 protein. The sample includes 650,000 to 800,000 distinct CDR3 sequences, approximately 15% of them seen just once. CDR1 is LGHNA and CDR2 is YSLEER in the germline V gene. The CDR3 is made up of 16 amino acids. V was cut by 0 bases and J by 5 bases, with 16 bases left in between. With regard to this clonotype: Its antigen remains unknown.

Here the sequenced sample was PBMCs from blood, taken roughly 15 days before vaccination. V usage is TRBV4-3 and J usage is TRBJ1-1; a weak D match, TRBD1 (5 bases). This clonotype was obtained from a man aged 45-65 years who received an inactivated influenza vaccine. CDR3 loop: CASSQDGIGVETEAFF. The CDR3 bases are TGCGCCAGCAGCCAAGATGGAATAGGGGTAGAAACTGAAGCTTTCTTT.